The source of this T cell receptor beta chain is a study of shared clonotypes between healthy human individuals. Trimming stripped 3 bases from V and 6 bases from J, with 13 bases between. The CDR3 length is 13 residues. Germline-derived CDR1 and CDR2 are SGHNT and YYREEE (reference sequence). The table came from immunoSEQ multiplex PCR; TCRdb's copy has only in-frame clones and leaves some out. The top ten clones hold about 0.39% of a sample with about 2.4 million clones, roughly 93% of them seen once. Sequenced: naive CD4+ T cells from PBMCs. Described subset: CD45RA+ positively selected. The chain combines TRBV5-4 with TRBJ2-7, with D maybe TRBD2 (6 bases). The receptor was derived from a man in his late teens or twenties in good health. Some clones in this sample may be carry-over from other donors' samples. This CDR3 is CASSSILAGEQYF. For the CDR3, the DNA is TGTGCCAGCAGCTCGATACTAGCTGGCGAGCAGTACTTC.